Listed below are T cell receptor beta chains from one sample, sequenced in a study of blood T cell repertoires in COVID-19. Clones were read by immunoSEQ multiplex PCR, and TCRdb kept only the in-frame ones, dropping some. Of roughly 150,000 clones detected, 80% to 90% appear once; the ten largest clones hold approximately 11%. The source material was peripheral blood. These receptors were collected from a woman at least 80 years old with acute or convalescent COVID-19. CDR3s include the opening cysteine and the closing phenylalanine or tryptophan. A D gene is named only where the DNA matches it firmly.

.,TRBJ1-1,TRBV6-5,TGTGCCAGCAGGCGCGATCGGGCGGGCCACACTGAAGCTTTCTTT,CASRRDRAGHTEAFF
TRBD1,TRBJ2-1,TRBV5-1,TGCGCCAGCAGCTTGGGGACAGGGTACAATGAGCAGTTCTTC,CASSLGTGYNEQFF
.,TRBJ1-2,TRBV4-1,TGCGCCAGCAGCCAAGACAGTTACTATGGCTACACCTTC,CASSQDSYYGYTF
TRBD2,TRBJ2-5,TRBV5-1,TGCGCCAGTTCCCTCGGGGGGGGCCAAGAGACCCAGTACTTC,CASSLGGGQETQYF
TRBD1,TRBJ1-2,TRBV5-1,TGCGCCAGCAGCTTGGTTGGACAGGGGGTTTATGGCTACACCTTC,CASSLVGQGVYGYTF
TRBD2,TRBJ2-3,TRBV5-1,TGCGCCAGCAGCTTGTCGGGTAGCGGGGGGGTATTAAGCACAGATACGCAGTATTTT,CASSLSGSGGVLSTDTQYF
.,TRBJ2-3,TRBV3-1/TRBV3-2,TGTGCCAGCAGCCCCTCCGGGGTTTCAGATACGCAGTATTTT,CASSPSGVSDTQYF
.,TRBJ2-3,TRBV19,TGTGCCAGCGGACTCCCCCGGTATTTT,CASGLPRYF
.,TRBJ1-2,TRBV6-5,TGTGCCAGCAGTTACTCTACAGGGAACTATGGCTACACCTTC,CASSYSTGNYGYTF
TRBD1,TRBJ2-2,TRBV5-1,TGCGCCAGCAGCCCACCCGGGACAGGGAACACCGGGGAGCTGTTTTTT,CASSPPGTGNTGELFF
.,TRBJ2-7,TRBV6-6,TGTGCCAGCAGTGTTAGCGGAGCCGCCTACGAGCAGTACTTC,CASSVSGAAYEQYF
.,TRBJ1-2,TRBV5-1,TGCGCCAGCAGCTTTGGGGCAATCTATGGCTACACCTTC,CASSFGAIYGYTF